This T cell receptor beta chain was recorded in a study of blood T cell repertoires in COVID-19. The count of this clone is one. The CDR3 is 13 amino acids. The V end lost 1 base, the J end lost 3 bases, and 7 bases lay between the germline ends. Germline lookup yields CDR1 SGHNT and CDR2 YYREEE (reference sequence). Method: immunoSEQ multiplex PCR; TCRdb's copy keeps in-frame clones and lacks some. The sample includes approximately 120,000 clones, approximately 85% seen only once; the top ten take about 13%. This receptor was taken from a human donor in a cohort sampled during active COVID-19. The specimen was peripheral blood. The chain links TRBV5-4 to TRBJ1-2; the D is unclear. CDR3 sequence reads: CASSLPADYGYTF. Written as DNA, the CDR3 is TGTGCCAGCAGCTTGCCGGCGGACTATGGCTACACCTTC.